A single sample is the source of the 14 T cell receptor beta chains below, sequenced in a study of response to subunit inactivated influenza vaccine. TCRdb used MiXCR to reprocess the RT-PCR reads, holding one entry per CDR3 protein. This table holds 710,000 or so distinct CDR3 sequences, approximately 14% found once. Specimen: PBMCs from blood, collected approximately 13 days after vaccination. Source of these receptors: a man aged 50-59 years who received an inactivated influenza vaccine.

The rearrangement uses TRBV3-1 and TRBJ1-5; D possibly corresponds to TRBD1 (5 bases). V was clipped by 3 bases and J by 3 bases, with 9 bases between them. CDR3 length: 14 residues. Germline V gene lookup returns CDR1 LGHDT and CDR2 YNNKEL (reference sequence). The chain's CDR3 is CASSHQGFNQPQHF. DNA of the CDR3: TGTGCCAGCAGCCACCAGGGTTTCAATCAGCCCCAGCATTTT.

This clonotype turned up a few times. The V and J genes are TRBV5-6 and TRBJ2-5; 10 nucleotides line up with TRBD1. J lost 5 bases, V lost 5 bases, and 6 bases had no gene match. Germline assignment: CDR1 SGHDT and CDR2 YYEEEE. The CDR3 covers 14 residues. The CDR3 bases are TGTGCCAGCAGACGGACAGGGGGATCGGAGACCCAGTACTTC. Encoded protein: CASRRTGGSETQYF. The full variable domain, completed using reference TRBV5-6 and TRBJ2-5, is DAGVTQSPTHLIKTRGQQVTLRCSPKSGHDTVSWYQQALGQGPQFIFQYYEEEERQRGNFPDRFSGHQFPNYSSELNVNALLLGDSALYLCASRRTGGSETQYFGPGTRLLVL.

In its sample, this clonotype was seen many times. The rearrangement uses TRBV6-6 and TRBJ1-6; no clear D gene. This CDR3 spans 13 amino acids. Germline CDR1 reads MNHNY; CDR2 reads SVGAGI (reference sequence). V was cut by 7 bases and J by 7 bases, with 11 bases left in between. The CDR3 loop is CASTDLGNSPLHF. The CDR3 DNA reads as TGTGCCAGCACCGACTTAGGGAATTCACCCCTCCACTTT.

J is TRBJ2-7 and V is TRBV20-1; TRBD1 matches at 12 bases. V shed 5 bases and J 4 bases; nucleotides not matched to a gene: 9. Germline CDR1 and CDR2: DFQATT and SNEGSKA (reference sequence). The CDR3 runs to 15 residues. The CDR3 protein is CSADPGQGAWYEQYF. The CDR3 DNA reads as TGCAGTGCTGACCCGGGACAGGGGGCTTGGTACGAGCAGTACTTC.

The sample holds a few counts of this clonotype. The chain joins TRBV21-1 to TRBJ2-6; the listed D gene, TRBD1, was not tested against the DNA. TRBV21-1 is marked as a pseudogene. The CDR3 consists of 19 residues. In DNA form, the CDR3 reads TGTGCCAGCAGCCCCTACACCCTTACAGGAAACTCTGGGGCCAACGTCCTGACTTTC. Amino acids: CASSPYTLTGNSGANVLTF.

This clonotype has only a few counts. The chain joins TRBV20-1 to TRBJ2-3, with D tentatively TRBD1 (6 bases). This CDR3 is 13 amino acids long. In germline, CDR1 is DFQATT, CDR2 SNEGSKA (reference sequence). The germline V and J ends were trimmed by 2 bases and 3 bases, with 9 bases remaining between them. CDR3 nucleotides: TGCAGTGCTAGACACAGGGTTACAGATACGCAGTATTTT. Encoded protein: CSARHRVTDTQYF.

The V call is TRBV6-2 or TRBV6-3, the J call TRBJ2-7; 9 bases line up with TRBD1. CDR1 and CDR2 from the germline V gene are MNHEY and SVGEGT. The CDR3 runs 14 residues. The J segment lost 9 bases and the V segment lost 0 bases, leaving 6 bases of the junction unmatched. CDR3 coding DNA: TGTGCCAGCAGTTACTCCGGACAGGGGTCCGGGCAGTACTTC. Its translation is CASSYSGQGSGQYF.

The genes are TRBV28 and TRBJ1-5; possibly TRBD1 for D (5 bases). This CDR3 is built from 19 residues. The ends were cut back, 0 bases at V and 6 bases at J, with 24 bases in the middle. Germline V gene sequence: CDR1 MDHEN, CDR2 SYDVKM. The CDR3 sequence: CASSLWSVGGRRGVQPQHF. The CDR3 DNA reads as TGTGCCAGCAGTTTATGGAGCGTAGGCGGTCGTAGAGGGGTTCAGCCCCAGCATTTT.

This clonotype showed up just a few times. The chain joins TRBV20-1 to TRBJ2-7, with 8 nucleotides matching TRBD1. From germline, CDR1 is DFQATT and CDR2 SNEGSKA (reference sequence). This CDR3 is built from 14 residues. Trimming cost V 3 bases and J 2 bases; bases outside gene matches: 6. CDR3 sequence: CSASPRTGPYEQYF. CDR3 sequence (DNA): TGCAGTGCTAGCCCCAGGACAGGGCCCTACGAGCAGTACTTC.

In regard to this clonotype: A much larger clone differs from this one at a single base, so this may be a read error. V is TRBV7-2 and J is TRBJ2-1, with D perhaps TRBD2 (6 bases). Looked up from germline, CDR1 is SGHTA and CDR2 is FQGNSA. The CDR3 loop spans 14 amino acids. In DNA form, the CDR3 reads TGTGCCAGCAGCTTATCGGGACTTTACAATGACCAGTTCTTC. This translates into CASSLSGLYNDQFF.

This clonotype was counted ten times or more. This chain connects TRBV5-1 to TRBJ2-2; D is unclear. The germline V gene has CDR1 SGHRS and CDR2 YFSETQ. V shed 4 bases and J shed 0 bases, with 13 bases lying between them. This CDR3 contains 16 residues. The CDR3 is CASSPLGPTNTGELFF. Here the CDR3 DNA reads TGCGCCAGCAGCCCTCTTGGACCGACGAACACCGGGGAGCTGTTTTTT.

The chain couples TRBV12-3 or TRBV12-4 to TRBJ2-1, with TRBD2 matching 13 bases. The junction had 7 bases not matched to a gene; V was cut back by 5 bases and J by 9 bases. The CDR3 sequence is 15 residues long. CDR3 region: CASSRRTSGGGEQFF. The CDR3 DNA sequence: TGTGCCAGCAGTCGACGGACTAGCGGGGGCGGTGAGCAGTTCTTC.

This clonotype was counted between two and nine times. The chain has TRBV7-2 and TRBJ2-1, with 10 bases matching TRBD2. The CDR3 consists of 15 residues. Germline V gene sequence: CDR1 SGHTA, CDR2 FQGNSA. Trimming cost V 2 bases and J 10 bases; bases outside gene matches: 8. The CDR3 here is CASSLSGRALGEQFF. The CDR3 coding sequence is TGTGCCAGCAGCTTAAGCGGGAGGGCTCTTGGAGAGCAGTTCTTC.

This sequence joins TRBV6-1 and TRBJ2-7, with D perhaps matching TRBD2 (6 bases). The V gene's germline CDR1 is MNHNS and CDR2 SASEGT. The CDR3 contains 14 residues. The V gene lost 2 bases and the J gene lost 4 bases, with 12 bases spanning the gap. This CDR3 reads CASSELGREYEQYF. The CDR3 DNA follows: TGTGCCAGCAGTGAACTAGGGCGGGAATACGAGCAGTACTTC.